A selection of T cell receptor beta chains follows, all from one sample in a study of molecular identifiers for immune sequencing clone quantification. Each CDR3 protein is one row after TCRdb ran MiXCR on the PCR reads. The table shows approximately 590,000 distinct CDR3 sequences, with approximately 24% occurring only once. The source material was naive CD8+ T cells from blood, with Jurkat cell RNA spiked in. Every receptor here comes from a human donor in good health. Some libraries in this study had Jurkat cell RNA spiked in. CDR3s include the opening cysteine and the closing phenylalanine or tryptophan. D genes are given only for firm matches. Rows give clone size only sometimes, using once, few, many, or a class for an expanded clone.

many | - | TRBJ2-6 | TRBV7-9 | TGTGCCAGCACGGACGGGACGGGGTTTGGGGCCAACGTCCTGACTTTC | CASTDGTGFGANVLTF
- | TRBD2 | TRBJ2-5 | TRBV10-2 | TGCGCCAGCAGGGTAGCGGGGGGGCAAGAGACCCAGTACTTC | CASRVAGGQETQYF
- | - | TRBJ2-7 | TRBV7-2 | TGTGCCAGCAGCTACGCAGGAACCCTCGAGCAGTACTTC | CASSYAGTLEQYF
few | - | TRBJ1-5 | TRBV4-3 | TGCGCCAGCAGCCAAGATAGGGTACTCAATCAGCCCCAGCATTTT | CASSQDRVLNQPQHF
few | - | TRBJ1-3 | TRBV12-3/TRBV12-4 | TGTGCCAGCAGAACAGTCTCTGGAAACACCATATATTTT | CASRTVSGNTIYF
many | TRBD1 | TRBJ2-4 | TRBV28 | TGTGCCAGCAGTTCAAGAGGGACAGGACAGCCTAGCGCCTACTTC | CASSSRGTGQPSAYF
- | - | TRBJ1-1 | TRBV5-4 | TGTGCCAGCAGCCCCATGGGGGCCCCGGGCACTGAAGCTTTCTTT | CASSPMGAPGTEAFF
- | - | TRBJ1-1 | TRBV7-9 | TGTGCCAGCAGCTTAGTAGGAGGGATGGGCACTGAAGCTTTCTTT | CASSLVGGMGTEAFF
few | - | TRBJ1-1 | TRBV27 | TGTGCCAGCGCCTACGGGGCCGGGTATATGGAAGCTTTCTTT | CASAYGAGYMEAFF
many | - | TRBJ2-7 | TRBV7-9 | TGTGCCAGCAGCGATGGACACGGGGGCGAGCAGTACTTC | CASSDGHGGEQYF
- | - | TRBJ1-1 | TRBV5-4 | TGTGCCAGCAGCTTGGCAGAGAACACTGACGCTTTCTTT | CASSLAENTDAFF
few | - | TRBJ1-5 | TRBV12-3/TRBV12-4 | TGTGCCAGCAGCACAACAGGGACCCAGCCCCAGCATTTT | CASSTTGTQPQHF
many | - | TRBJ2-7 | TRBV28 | TGTGCCAGCAGTTTCGCAGGGAACTACGAGCAGTACTTC | CASSFAGNYEQYF
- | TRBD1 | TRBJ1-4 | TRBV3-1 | TGTGCCAGCAGCCTTGTGACAGGGGCAGCTAATGAAAAACTGTTTTTT | CASSLVTGAANEKLFF
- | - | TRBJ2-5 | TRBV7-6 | TGTGCCAGCAGCCCTGTGCGGGAGAGTAGGGGGGAGCCCCAGTACTTC | CASSPVRESRGEPQYF
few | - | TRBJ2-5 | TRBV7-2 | TGTGCCAGCAGCCCACTCCAGGGCGGACCCCTCCAAGAGACCCAGTACTTC | CASSPLQGGPLQETQYF
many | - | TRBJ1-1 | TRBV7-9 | TGTGCCAGCAGCTTAGTGGGGGCCGCTTTCTTT | CASSLVGAAFF